This T cell receptor beta chain is from a study of T cells after posttransplantation cyclophosphamide. The data were produced by immunoSEQ multiplex PCR, yet TCRdb's version contains in-frame clones alone and is incomplete. The sample includes about 40,000 clones, none of them occurring once. Trimming removed 4 bases from V and 2 bases from J; junction bases left unmatched: 7. This CDR3 region has 15 residues. CDR1 is SGDLS, CDR2 YYNGEE, per germline. Study-wide findings and caveats: Donor CD8+ memory clones often dominated recipient blood repertoires at later times. TRB clonality was highly associated with recipient CMV seropositivity and reactivation.

Regarding this clone: The target antigen is unknown.

Peripheral blood was collected from the related graft donor on the marrow donation day. The clonotype comes from a man aged 25-45 years in good health and a related stem cell transplant donor. The rearrangement joins TRBV9 to TRBJ2-3; 7 nucleotides match TRBD1. Sequencing was done on a sample of PBMCs. Written as DNA, the CDR3 is TGTGCCAGCAGCCCCCAGGGGGTCTTCACAGATACGCAGTATTTT. Translated, it gives CASSPQGVFTDTQYF.